Shown below are 32 T cell receptor beta chains from a single sample sequenced in a study of tumor-infiltrating lymphocytes in primary liver carcinoma. Germline DNA was also extracted, while the blood RNA originated from unsorted whole blood. TCR beta cDNA was made from 450 to 550 ng total RNA with a constant-region primer. Modified slightly, ARM-PCR produced TCR beta libraries over three nested multiplex PCR rounds. Forward primers for TRBV1-TRBV30 and a C-beta reverse primer served the first two PCR rounds, at roughly 10 cycles each. Each CDR3 protein gets one entry after TCRdb re-called the multiplex PCR reads with MiXCR. Of 300,000 to 350,000 distinct CDR3 sequences in the sample, 65% are singletons; the top ten hold about 6%. The sequenced sample was peripheral blood. The receptor set was obtained from a man aged 35 to 55 with primary liver carcinoma and hepatitis B virus infection.

The rearrangement uses TRBV11-3 and TRBJ2-3, with D hard to call. Germline values: CDR1 SGHNT, CDR2 YENEEA. Between the trimmed V and J ends, which lost 5 bases and 4 bases, there was a span of 10 bases. The CDR3 has 13 residues. The CDR3 loop reads CASSHPEADTQYF. CDR3 in DNA: TGTGCCAGCAGCCATCCTGAGGCAGATACGCAGTATTTT.

The rearrangement uses TRBV7-9 and TRBJ2-2, with D tentatively TRBD1 or TRBD2 (5 bases each). Trimming stripped 4 bases from V and 1 base from J, with 22 bases between. The CDR3 is made up of 19 amino acids. Per the germline V gene, CDR1 is SEHNR and CDR2 is FQNEAQ (reference sequence). The CDR3 spells CASSSSGTRTLGNTGELFF. The CDR3 nucleotides are TGTGCCAGCAGCTCCTCCGGGACGAGGACCTTGGGGAACACCGGGGAGCTGTTTTTT.

A remark on this clonotype: An end of the junction does not agree with germline; a read error may underlie this. The CDR3, as DNA: TGCGGCAGCAGCCAAGATCGGGCAAAGAACACCGGGGAGCTGTTTTTT. Translating it yields CGSSQDRAKNTGELFF. V gene TRBV4-1 combines with J gene TRBJ2-2; no definite D call. The CDR3 covers 16 residues. CDR1 and CDR2 (germline): MGHRA, YSYEKL.

J is TRBJ2-7 and V is TRBV11-2; D is unclear. Between the trimmed V and J ends, which lost 5 bases and 6 bases, there was a span of 20 bases. Germline lookup yields CDR1 SGHAT and CDR2 FQNNGV. This CDR3 has 15 residues. The CDR3 sequence: CASSPPRAPAIEQYF. The CDR3 DNA sequence: TGTGCCAGCAGCCCACCTCGGGCTCCCGCCATCGAGCAGTACTTC.

This clonotype was seen only once. CDR3 loop: CSVAWASGGYTF. The CDR3 coding sequence is TGCAGCGTTGCATGGGCGAGCGGGGGCTACACCTTC. The chain links TRBV29-1 to TRBJ1-2, with D unclear. In germline, CDR1 is SQVTM, CDR2 ANQGSEA. The CDR3 sequence is 12 residues long. Trimming took off 4 bases at V and 8 bases at J, with 14 bases between the two ends.

CDR3 protein: CASSLGSSGSDEQFF. The DNA of the CDR3 is TGTGCCAGCAGCTTAGGGTCTAGCGGGAGTGATGAGCAGTTCTTC. The V and J genes are TRBV11-3 and TRBJ2-1; TRBD2 matches at 10 bases. V was pared by 1 base and J by 8 bases, with 5 bases of the junction left unmatched. Germline CDR1 and CDR2: SGHNT and YENEEA. The CDR3 spans 15 residues.

This chain links TRBV30 with TRBJ2-5; 9 nucleotides match TRBD2. CDR3 length: 13 residues. Trimming cost V 5 bases and J 4 bases; bases outside gene matches: 5. The germline V gene has CDR1 GTSNPN and CDR2 SVGIG (reference sequence). CDR3 bases: TGTGCCTGGGCTATAGCGGGAGTAGAGACCCAGTACTTC. Its protein is CAWAIAGVETQYF.

The J gene is TRBJ2-7, the V gene TRBV10-3; 10 bases are shared with TRBD2. After removal of 10 bases from V and 5 bases from J, the junction contained 5 bases not matched to a gene. The CDR3 length is 12 residues. CDR1 is ENHRY, CDR2 SYGVKD, per germline. In DNA, the CDR3 is TGTGCCACTAGCGGGAGTAGAAACGAGCAGTACTTC. Translated, it gives CATSGSRNEQYF.

This clonotype was detected a few times. This rearrangement joins TRBV7-9 to TRBJ1-1; D remains ambiguous. The CDR3 runs to 13 residues. With 5 bases removed from V and 3 bases from J, the gap between germline ends came to 10 bases. Per the germline V gene, CDR1 is SEHNR and CDR2 is FQNEAQ (reference sequence). The CDR3 is CASSPGPYTEAFF. The CDR3 bases are TGTGCCAGCAGCCCCGGGCCTTACACTGAAGCTTTCTTT.

With regard to this clonotype: A much more abundant neighbour one base away suggests this may be a read error. The CDR3 DNA is TGTGCCAGCAGCTTGGCCCAACGGGAAGGGAATGAGCAGTTATTC. It encodes CASSLAQREGNEQLF. This sequence joins TRBV5-4 and TRBJ2-1; D is possibly TRBD2 (5 bases). Germline loops: CDR1 SGHNT, CDR2 YYREEE (reference sequence). The CDR3 runs 15 residues.

The V gene is TRBV6-1, the J gene TRBJ2-7; D is possibly TRBD2 (6 bases). Germline loops: CDR1 MNHNS, CDR2 SASEGT. V was trimmed by 6 bases and J by 3 bases, leaving 15 bases between them. CDR3 length: 14 amino acids. CDR3 loop: CASSAGGNSYEQYF. As DNA, the CDR3 is TGTGCCAGCAGCGCCGGAGGGAATAGCTACGAGCAGTACTTC.

Turning to this clonotype: A read error is possible here, since a much larger clone lies one base away. This chain connects TRBV12-3 or TRBV12-4 to TRBJ1-2; D might be TRBD1 (5 bases). The CDR3 extends over 14 amino acids. The CDR3 DNA reads TGTGCCAGCAGTGTTTACCTAGGGGACTATGGCTACAGCTTC. Its protein product is CASSVYLGDYGYSF.

V and J are TRBV6-5 and TRBJ2-3; the D is unclear. The CDR3 spans 14 residues. Germline V gene sequence: CDR1 MNHEY, CDR2 SVGAGI. V was cut by 6 bases and J by 4 bases, with 14 bases left in between. The CDR3 is CASRPNPKADTQYF. In DNA, the CDR3 is TGTGCCAGCAGACCGAATCCAAAGGCAGATACGCAGTATTTT.

Notes on this clonotype: Since the CDR3 does not end with the conserved phenylalanine or tryptophan, this likely comes from a read error. The DNA is omitted, as the CDR3 cannot be located on it reliably, and the CDR3 follows TCRdb's listing. The V gene is TRBV4-1, the J gene TRBJ2-3; the table's D call of TRBD2 was not tested on the DNA. Germline CDR1 reads MGHRA; CDR2 reads YSYEKL. Counting both end residues, the CDR3 totals 18 amino acids. The CDR3 is CASRLRLAGGPGGDTQYL.

This clonotype was counted a few times. This may come from a read error, since a much larger clone is one base off. The genes are TRBV6-2 or TRBV6-3 and TRBJ1-2; 8 positions agree with TRBD1. This CDR3 spans 15 amino acids. Germline V lookup: CDR1 MNHEY, CDR2 SVGEGT. After removal of 6 bases from V and 3 bases from J, the junction contained 9 bases not matched to a gene. The CDR3 bases are TGTGCCAGCAGCATCCTGGACAGGGCTGACTATGGCTACACCTTC. Translation: CASSILDRADYGYTF.

Many counts were recorded for this clonotype. The chain carries TRBV4-1 and TRBJ2-7, with D perhaps TRBD1 (6 bases). The CDR3 length is 14 residues. V was cut by 4 bases and J by 2 bases, with 12 bases left in between. The V gene's germline CDR1 is MGHRA and CDR2 YSYEKL. The CDR3 loop reads CASSRGQLTYEQYF. CDR3 coding DNA: TGCGCCAGCAGCCGAGGACAGCTTACCTACGAGCAGTACTTC.

The rearrangement links TRBV5-1 to TRBJ2-7; D ambiguous. The V gene lost 0 bases and the J gene lost 5 bases, with 12 bases spanning the gap. This CDR3 region has 14 residues. Germline assignment: CDR1 SGHRS and CDR2 YFSETQ. For the CDR3, the DNA is TGCGCCAGCAGCTTGGCCGGTCACATCCACGAGCAGTACTTC. It translates to CASSLAGHIHEQYF.

This clonotype showed up just a few times. The chain joins TRBV4-2 to TRBJ2-7, with 9 bases identical to TRBD2. The CDR3 covers 16 residues. Germline CDR1 and CDR2: LGHNA and YNFKEQ. The V gene end was trimmed by 0 bases and the J gene end by 2 bases; junction bases not matched to a gene: 5. The CDR3 DNA reads as TGTGCCAGCAGCCAAGATAGGACTAGCGCACCCTACGAGCAGTACTTC. As protein: CASSQDRTSAPYEQYF.

The V call is TRBV30, the J call TRBJ1-1; 9 bases match TRBD1. Trimming took 4 bases from V and 6 from J; bases not matched to a gene: 3. In germline, CDR1 is GTSNPN, CDR2 SVGIG (reference sequence). The CDR3 runs to 12 residues. The CDR3 sequence: CAWNRGPAEAFF. The CDR3 DNA is TGTGCCTGGAACAGGGGGCCGGCTGAAGCTTTCTTT.

Worth noting for this clonotype: A much larger clone is a single base away; this may be a read error. The rearrangement uses TRBV4-2 and TRBJ2-2; TRBD1 or TRBD2 may be the D gene (6 bases each). Trimming removed 0 bases at V and 9 bases at J, with 20 bases between. Germline V gene lookup returns CDR1 LGHNA and CDR2 YNFKEQ. The CDR3 covers 17 residues. CDR3 in amino acids: CASSQDLGAGRTRELFF. In nucleotides, the CDR3 is TGTGCCAGCAGCCAAGACTTGGGGGCGGGACGGACCCGGGAGCTGTTTTTT.

This clonotype was counted only a few times. CDR3 coding DNA: TGTGCCAACCCTCTTCCGGGACAGGATCCCTACGAGCAGTACTTC. It encodes CANPLPGQDPYEQYF. This chain uses TRBV10-3 with TRBJ2-7; 8 positions agree with TRBD1. Per the germline V gene, CDR1 is ENHRY and CDR2 is SYGVKD. This CDR3 has 15 amino acids. V shed 10 bases, J shed 2 bases, and the junction held 13 bases outside the gene matches.

On this clonotype itself: This CDR3 fails to terminate in the conserved phenylalanine or tryptophan, so it likely reflects a read error. The chain employs TRBV28 and TRBJ1-2; no clear D. Trimming left V 3 bases short and J 0 bases short, with 8 bases between. Germline V gives CDR1 MDHEN, CDR2 SYDVKM. CDR3 length: 14 residues. The CDR3 spells CASSFGGTNYGYTS. CDR3 DNA: TGTGCCAGCAGTTTTGGCGGGACTAACTATGGCTACACCTCC.

This clonotype came up a few times. This CDR3 reads CASSVGPSETYEQYF. The CDR3 DNA sequence: TGTGCCAGCAGCGTCGGGCCGAGCGAGACCTACGAGCAGTACTTC. V usage is TRBV6-5 and J usage is TRBJ2-7; D gene uncertain. Germline lookup yields CDR1 MNHEY and CDR2 SVGAGI. V lost 6 bases and J lost 2, with 17 bases in between. This CDR3 is built from 15 residues.

The sample holds a few counts of this clonotype. The chain recombines TRBV9 with TRBJ2-7, with 9 bases fitting TRBD2. The CDR3 consists of 16 residues. Germline CDR1 SGDLS, CDR2 YYNGEE. V lost 0 bases, J lost 5 bases, and 9 bases stayed unmatched. The CDR3 protein is CASSVGDSGSRHEQYF. In DNA form, the CDR3 reads TGTGCCAGCAGCGTAGGGGATAGCGGGAGTCGACACGAGCAGTACTTC.

This sequence joins TRBV7-9 and TRBJ2-7; TRBD1 might be the D (8 bases). In germline, CDR1 is SEHNR, CDR2 FQNEAQ (reference sequence). V gave up 5 bases and J gave up 5 bases, with 16 bases separating them. The CDR3 sequence is 14 residues long. CDR3 DNA sequence: TGTGCCAGCAGCCGCGAACAGGGGGGGGACGAGCAGTACTTC. Its protein product is CASSREQGGDEQYF.

Concerning this clonotype: In this CDR3 the conserved last residue, phenylalanine or tryptophan, is missing, so a read error is likely. V gene TRBV11-2 combines with J gene TRBJ2-1; TRBD1 aligns across 8 bases. Per germline, CDR1 SGHAT and CDR2 FQNNGV. The CDR3 is made up of 15 amino acids. Written as DNA, the CDR3 is TGTGCCAGCAGCCTAGATATCTCGCAGGGGGCCTCGCAGTTCTTA. It specifies CASSLDISQGASQFL.

Comments on this clonotype: Being one base from a much bigger clone, this may be a read error. The rearrangement links TRBV13 to TRBJ2-2; no firm D call. Trimming left V 7 bases short and J 6 bases short, with 9 bases between. Germline V CDR1 and CDR2: PRHDT, FYEKMQ (reference sequence). The CDR3 runs 12 residues. The CDR3 sequence is CASNSGPGELFF. CDR3 sequence (DNA): TGTGCCAGCAACTCGGGCCCCGGGGAGCTGTTTTTT.

The gene calls are TRBV7-9 and TRBJ2-3; D uncertain. V dropped 1 base and J dropped 7 bases, with 6 bases sitting between them. Germline CDR1 SEHNR, CDR2 FQNEAQ (reference sequence). The CDR3 sequence is 12 residues long. CDR3 loop: CASSLDKYTQYF. As DNA, the CDR3 is TGTGCCAGCAGCTTAGACAAGTATACGCAGTATTTT.

This clonotype was counted a single time. This sequence may be a read error, since a much larger clone differs from it by one base. The chain has TRBV4-1 and TRBJ2-2; D not resolved. Germline V gene data show CDR1 as MGHRA and CDR2 as YSYEKL. The length of the CDR3 is 13 residues. In nucleotides, the CDR3 is TGCGTCAGCAGCCAAGATACCGTCGGGGAGCTGTTTTTT. Amino acid sequence: CVSSQDTVGELFF.

Comments on this clonotype: A much bigger clone sits one base away, suggesting this may be a read error. The chain uses TRBV6-2 or TRBV6-3 and TRBJ1-3; D remains ambiguous. Per the germline V gene, CDR1 is MNHEY and CDR2 is SVGEGT. This CDR3 is built from 13 residues. Trimming removed 6 bases from V and 0 bases from J, with 6 bases in between. DNA of the CDR3: TGTGCCAGCAGACAGAACTCTGGAAACACCATATATTTT. Protein: CASRQNSGNTIYF.

Note on this clonotype: A junction boundary mismatches the germline segment, possibly from a read error. The V call is TRBV29-1, the J call TRBJ2-7; D might be TRBD2 (6 bases). The CDR3 is 14 residues long. Germline lookup yields CDR1 SQVTM and CDR2 ANQGSEA. CDR3 residues: CSVVLAEAFYEQNF. The CDR3 nucleotides are TGCAGTGTTGTTTTAGCGGAAGCATTCTACGAGCAGAACTTC.

The chain couples TRBV18 to TRBJ2-5; no clear D. CDR3 length equals 13 residues. Germline V gene lookup returns CDR1 KGHSH and CDR2 LQKENI. Deletions cut 3 bases from V and 5 bases from J, with 10 bases between. CDR3 nucleotide sequence: TGTGCCAGCTCACCGGAGTTAAGGGAGACCCAGTACTTC. Translated: CASSPELRETQYF.